There are a few counts of the clone carrying this T cell receptor (beta chain). TCRdb reprocessed the 5' RACE reads with MiXCR, giving one entry per CDR3 protein. The table lists 250,000 to 350,000 distinct CDR3 sequences, approximately 4.3% of them singletons, with 19% in the top ten. Trimming took off 6 bases at V and 4 bases at J, with 21 bases between the two ends. There are 16 residues in the CDR3. This entry belongs to a study of T cells after yellow fever vaccination. The receptor's source is a man between 18 and 35 years old who received the YFV17D yellow fever vaccine. The material sequenced was PBMCs, taken 15 days after the yellow fever booster vaccination. This chain joins TRBV12-3 or TRBV12-4 and TRBJ1-2; D unresolved. The CDR3 here is CASRGAPGRVPYGYTF. CDR3 nucleotide sequence: TGTGCCAGCAGGGGAGCCCCGGGCCGGGTTCCCTATGGCTACACCTTC.